These 25 T cell receptor beta chains were sequenced from one sample in a study of cytomegalovirus exposure and HLA in healthy donors. With 60 Vbeta and 13 Jbeta primers, the PCR was carried out. The assay was immunoSEQ multiplex PCR, and TCRdb's table has in-frame clones only and misses some. The profile shows 100,000 to 130,000 clones, roughly 76% of them singletons. The sample comprised PBMCs. These receptors all stem from a man between 18 and 29 years old in good health and CMV-seronegative.

The V call is TRBV2, the J call TRBJ1-1, with 10 bases fitting TRBD1. This CDR3 region has 17 residues. The germline V gene has CDR1 SNHLY and CDR2 FYNNEI. V trimming: 6 bases; J trimming: 1 base; junction bases outside the gene matches: 11. The CDR3 here is CASRYPTGGGGNTEAFF. The CDR3 coding sequence is TGTGCCAGCAGGTACCCGACAGGGGGCGGAGGGAACACTGAAGCTTTCTTT.

The genes are TRBV7-8 and TRBJ2-1, with TRBD1 matching over 7 bases. After removal of 3 bases from V and 5 bases from J, the junction contained 10 bases not matched to a gene. Germline CDR1 is SGHVS and CDR2 is FQNEAQ. This CDR3 has 16 residues. CDR3 DNA sequence: TGTGCCAGCAGCTTGGGGGCGACAGGGTCGAACAATGAGCAGTTCTTC. It codes for CASSLGATGSNNEQFF.

V and J are TRBV11-2 and TRBJ1-2; 7 bases line up with TRBD1. The junction had 2 bases not matched to a gene; V was cut back by 1 base and J by 0 bases. Germline-derived CDR1 and CDR2 are SGHAT and FQNNGV. This CDR3 region has 15 residues. The DNA for the CDR3 is TGTGCCAGCAGCTTAGGGGACAGCCCTAACTATGGCTACACCTTC. Amino acids: CASSLGDSPNYGYTF.

This clone was counted between two and nine times. This rearrangement joins TRBV6-5 to TRBJ2-7; maybe TRBD1 (6 bases). V lost 6 bases to trimming and J lost 0 bases, with 9 bases between them. Germline V gene data show CDR1 as MNHEY and CDR2 as SVGAGI. The CDR3 runs 13 residues. CDR3 protein: CASSGQSSYEQYF. Written as DNA, the CDR3 is TGTGCCAGCAGCGGACAGAGCTCCTACGAGCAGTACTTC.

Here the CDR3 DNA reads TGTGCCAGCAGTGATCGGTTAAGAAAACTGTTTTTT. It yields the protein CASSDRLRKLFF. The chain couples TRBV2 to TRBJ1-4; D gene unclear. The V end lost 3 bases, the J end lost 10 bases, and 9 bases lay between the germline ends. Germline loops: CDR1 SNHLY, CDR2 FYNNEI. This CDR3 is built from 12 residues.

The chain couples TRBV7-2 to TRBJ2-1, with a weak D call TRBD2 (6 bases). With 5 bases removed from V and 8 bases from J, the gap between germline ends came to 19 bases. The CDR3 has 15 amino acids. Looked up from germline, CDR1 is SGHTA and CDR2 is FQGNSA. The chain's CDR3 is CASSRRVVGGDEQFF. Here the CDR3 DNA reads TGTGCCAGCAGCCGACGGGTGGTAGGAGGGGATGAGCAGTTCTTC.

This clone appeared once. The V and J genes are TRBV25-1 and TRBJ2-7, with D possibly TRBD2 on 5 matching bases. Germline CDR1 reads MGHDK; CDR2 reads SYGVNS. Trimming pared 1 base from V and 2 bases from J, leaving 18 bases between. The CDR3 is 17 amino acids. This CDR3 is CASSESVRGQNAYEQYF. The CDR3 nucleotides read TGTGCCAGCAGTGAATCAGTCCGGGGTCAGAATGCCTACGAGCAGTACTTC.

Worth noting for this clone: An end of the junction differs from the germline gene, which may be a read error. The chain carries TRBV7-9 and TRBJ1-2, with TRBD1 matching over 8 bases. CDR3 length equals 13 residues. CDR1 SEHNR and CDR2 FQNEAQ come from the germline V gene (reference sequence). CDR3 DNA: TGTTCCAGCAGCCCTCGGACAGGGAAAGGCTACACCTTC. Protein sequence: CSSSPRTGKGYTF.

The chain recombines TRBV4-3 with TRBJ1-2, with 11 nucleotides matching TRBD1. Losses at the gene ends were 0 bases for V and 2 bases for J; bases not matched to a gene: 8. Germline V gene lookup returns CDR1 LGHNA and CDR2 YSLEER. The CDR3 totals 18 residues. Here the CDR3 DNA reads TGCGCCAGCAGCCAAGACGCGGCGGGACAGGGGGGGAACTATGGCTACACCTTC. Protein: CASSQDAAGQGGNYGYTF.

The chain is built from TRBV4-3 and TRBJ1-1; a possible D gene is TRBD1 (5 bases). V dropped 0 bases and J dropped 1 base, with 12 bases sitting between them. CDR1 LGHNA and CDR2 YSLEER come from the germline V gene. This CDR3 has 16 residues. CDR3 bases: TGCGCCAGCAGCCAAGATTGGGGCAGACAGAACACTGAAGCTTTCTTT. It yields the protein CASSQDWGRQNTEAFF.

The chain is built from TRBV5-6 and TRBJ2-7; D perhaps matches TRBD2 (7 bases). The CDR3 covers 16 residues. V was shortened by 4 bases and J by 0 bases, with 17 bases between the two germline ends. Germline V gene data show CDR1 as SGHDT and CDR2 as YYEEEE. CDR3 sequence (DNA): TGTGCCAGCAGCCCGGGGCGGGGGCCGAGCTCCTACGAGCAGTACTTC. Translation: CASSPGRGPSSYEQYF.

CDR3 coding DNA: TGTGCCAGCAGCACCCACAGGGGCACCGGGGAGCTGTTTTTT. Translated: CASSTHRGTGELFF. The rearrangement uses TRBV11-2 and TRBJ2-2; 7 positions agree with TRBD1. This CDR3 is built from 14 residues. J was trimmed by 4 bases and V by 5 bases; bases with no gene match: 4. Per germline, CDR1 SGHAT and CDR2 FQNNGV.

This clone was picked up one time. The genes are TRBV6-1 and TRBJ2-7; 7 nucleotides match TRBD1. CDR3 length equals 14 residues. From germline, CDR1 is MNHNS and CDR2 SASEGT. The V gene end was trimmed by 7 bases and the J gene end by 6 bases; junction bases not matched to a gene: 12. This chain's CDR3 is CASTAQGIFGEQYF. The CDR3 DNA reads as TGTGCCAGCACCGCACAGGGGATCTTCGGCGAGCAGTACTTC.

The V gene is TRBV2, the J gene TRBJ1-5; D perhaps matches TRBD1 (6 bases). The V gene's germline CDR1 is SNHLY and CDR2 FYNNEI. V was cut by 6 bases and J by 2 bases, with 14 bases left in between. The CDR3 spans 15 residues. CDR3 amino acids: CASSTGTLGNQPQHF. CDR3 DNA: TGTGCCAGCAGCACCGGGACATTGGGCAATCAGCCCCAGCATTTT.

The rearrangement uses TRBV7-6 and TRBJ1-5; TRBD1 agrees at 8 bases. The V gene's germline CDR1 is SGHVS and CDR2 FNYEAQ. With 5 bases clipped from V and 5 bases from J, the junction kept 8 bases outside the gene matches. The CDR3 sequence is 15 residues long. CDR3 DNA: TGTGCCAGCAGCAAACGGACAGGGTTCGATCAGCCCCAGCATTTT. This sequence encodes CASSKRTGFDQPQHF.

This clone was found once. The CDR3 DNA reads TGTGCCAGCAGCCCCGGCGGAGGGTACAATGAGCAGTTCTTC. It yields the protein CASSPGGGYNEQFF. The chain uses TRBV4-2 and TRBJ2-1; D is possibly TRBD2 (6 bases). V shed 4 bases and J shed 4 bases, with 11 bases lying between them. Germline CDR1 LGHNA, CDR2 YNFKEQ. The CDR3 contains 14 residues.

The table lists this clone with a count of one. The V call is TRBV4-3, the J call TRBJ1-4, with no clear D. Germline CDR1 is LGHNA and CDR2 is YSLEER. Trimming took off 0 bases at V and 8 bases at J, with 13 bases between the two ends. The CDR3 spans 15 residues. The CDR3 nucleotides are TGCGCCAGCAGCCAAGATGTGCGGGTTGGGGAAAAACTGTTTTTT. Translated: CASSQDVRVGEKLFF.

CDR3 loop: CASSRSGSNNEQFF. The CDR3 DNA sequence: TGTGCCAGCAGCCGCTCCGGGAGCAACAATGAGCAGTTCTTC. This rearrangement joins TRBV7-9 to TRBJ2-1; TRBD2 might be the D (6 bases). This CDR3 contains 14 residues. Germline assignment: CDR1 SEHNR and CDR2 FQNEAQ (reference sequence). V shed 5 bases and J shed 5 bases, with 13 bases lying between them.

This rearrangement joins TRBV7-9 to TRBJ1-6; no reliable D call. The CDR3 has 12 residues. The ends were cut back, 5 bases at V and 14 bases at J, with 13 bases in the middle. Germline-derived CDR1 and CDR2 are SEHNR and FQNEAQ (reference sequence). CDR3 sequence: CASSTRESALHF. The CDR3, as DNA: TGTGCCAGCAGCACGCGGGAGTCTGCCCTCCACTTT. Looking up the rest from reference TRBV7-9 and TRBJ1-6 gives the full variable domain: DTGVSQNPRHKITKRGQNVTFRCDPISEHNRLYWYRQTLGQGPEFLTYFQNEAQLEKSRLLSDRFSAERPKGSFSTLEIQRTEQGDSAMYLCASSTRESALHFGNGTRLTVT.

This rearrangement joins TRBV7-2 to TRBJ2-4; 7 nucleotides match TRBD1. Unmatched junction bases numbered 13, after V lost 3 bases and J lost 8 bases. The CDR3 contains 16 residues. Germline V gene lookup returns CDR1 SGHTA and CDR2 FQGNSA. This CDR3 reads CASSFRGEQGTYIQYF. In DNA, the CDR3 is TGTGCCAGCAGCTTCAGGGGAGAACAGGGGACATACATTCAGTACTTC.

CDR3 bases: TGTGCCAGCTCACCCTGGGCAGTCAATCAGCCCCAGCATTTT. The encoded protein is CASSPWAVNQPQHF. This chain links TRBV18 with TRBJ1-5, with D hard to call. Germline assignment: CDR1 KGHSH and CDR2 LQKENI. Trimming shortened V by 3 bases and J by 3 bases, and 9 bases separated the two germline ends. This CDR3 has 14 amino acids.

The V gene is TRBV6-1, the J gene TRBJ2-7, with D possibly TRBD2 on 6 matching bases. V was clipped by 7 bases and J by 4 bases, with 20 bases between them. The CDR3 is 15 amino acids. Germline V gene sequence: CDR1 MNHNS, CDR2 SASEGT. CDR3 nucleotide sequence: TGTGCCAGCATGAACTGGAGGGGTCCTAGGTACGAGCAGTACTTC. It is translated as CASMNWRGPRYEQYF.

The chain uses TRBV19 and TRBJ1-1; D unclear. This CDR3 comprises 13 residues. V lost 4 bases and J lost 4, with 10 bases in between. Germline values: CDR1 LNHDA, CDR2 SQIVND (reference sequence). CDR3: CASSTQRGTEAFF. The CDR3 coding sequence is TGTGCCAGTAGTACCCAGCGAGGCACTGAAGCTTTCTTT.

The chain links TRBV6-1 to TRBJ1-2; no clear D. Germline V lookup: CDR1 MNHNS, CDR2 SASEGT. V gave up 0 bases and J gave up 2 bases, with 10 bases separating them. The CDR3 is 15 residues long. The CDR3 region is CASSEAQVPNYGYTF. Here the CDR3 DNA reads TGTGCCAGCAGTGAAGCCCAGGTCCCGAACTATGGCTACACCTTC.

The V gene is TRBV6-1, the J gene TRBJ2-3; TRBD2 might be the D (6 bases). The CDR3 covers 14 residues. Germline-derived CDR1 and CDR2 are MNHNS and SASEGT. The ends were cut back, 7 bases at V and 1 base at J, with 12 bases in the middle. CDR3 region: CASTPSGGTDTQYF. Here the CDR3 DNA reads TGTGCCAGCACTCCCTCGGGGGGCACAGATACGCAGTATTTT.